This TCR beta chain was found in a study of T cells in localized non-small cell lung cancer (dated by TCRdb to 2020 to 2021). About the investigation overall: T cell repertoires of approximately 250 early-stage NSCLC patients were analyzed, with tumors being compared against uninvolved tumor-adjacent lungs. The cohort was made up of approximately 250 treatment-naive NSCLC patients whose localized lung tumors had been resected. NSCLC patients had a mean age of around 61 years, and around 130 were male and 107 female. Overall study outcomes, separate from this receptor: Higher blood T cell density associated with longer overall survival, while higher adjacent-lung clonality associated with shorter survival. A median of about 61 of the top 100 tumor clones turned up in the paired uninvolved adjacent lung, and approximately 30 of those clones also ranked among the top 100 of that same adjacent lung. Because multi-region tumor sequencing was not performed, intratumor heterogeneity could not be ruled out. Uninvolved tumor-adjacent lung showed the highest T cell clonality, higher than tumor, which suggests more focused antigenic responses in the adjacent lung. Because the study design was exploratory, TCR variables were selected using unadjusted p-values without false-discovery rate correction.

The immunoSEQ Assay was used to sequence TCR beta CDR3 regions from DNA. The paper's processing steps were these. T cell density was computed as TCR beta template counts normalized to usable DNA estimated by amplifying housekeeping genes. The preseqR package was used to estimate richness by extrapolating to 400,000 templates for PBMC samples and to 120,000 templates for tissue samples. Clonality was defined as one minus Pielou's evenness. Tissue-enriched TCRs were identified through differential abundance testing performed on productive amino-acid clonotypes, with a minimum total count of 5 and an alpha of 0.1. Repertoire overlap between compartments was quantified with the Jaccard Index and Morisita Overlap Index. TCR beta CDR3s were clustered by GLIPH together with public tetramer-defined viral CDR3s, and at least three viral sequences plus V-gene enrichment were required for viral motifs. The source is immuneACCESS, and TCRdb retained only in-frame sequences with V and J called. Part of the clones is not carried over; for the studies checked, unresolved V genes explain less than half of this, and the remainder is unexplained. V and J calls and clone size follow that table, whereas D and trimming were derived from the DNA. This sample has 30,000 to 35,000 clones in its table, and 88% of those were observed once. Of the sample, 3.5% to 5% falls within the top ten clones.

With regard to this clone: Which antigen it targets is not known. No clone much larger than this one lies a single base away; base qualities are absent.

At diagnosis, peripheral blood, uninvolved tumor-adjacent lung and tumor were collected and were preserved as a mix of fresh-frozen and FFPE material. For TCR repertoire profiling, blood samples were analyzed as peripheral blood mononuclear cells. The sample was peripheral blood, taken before any cancer treatment. The TCR comes from a woman aged 35 to 70 with stage I lung adenocarcinoma.

The DNA is TGTGCCAGCTCACCACCGGTGGGTAGGGTCGATGGCTACACCTTC. It translates to CASSPPVGRVDGYTF. The chain couples TRBV18 to TRBJ1-2; a confident D gene designation cannot be given. There are 15 amino acids in the CDR3, from cysteine to phenylalanine inclusive. This entry keeps only the CDR3 DNA: 45 bases, framed from base 1. Reading the germline V gene gives CDR1 KGHSH and CDR2 LQKENI. V is reduced by 0 bases and J by 6 bases, leaving a spacing of 14 bases between them.